The text below deals with one TCR beta chain. With 7 bases clipped from V and 0 bases from J, the junction kept 9 bases outside the gene matches. Germline CDR1 is SQVTM and CDR2 is ANQGSEA. CDR3 length equals 14 residues. This sample was taken from a study of blood T cell repertoires in COVID-19. Study details: COVID-19 samples from acute and convalescent phases originated in the United States, Italy and Spain. PBMCs, B-cell-depleted T cells, or T cells were the source of the cDNA or gDNA that made up the material.

Assay: immunoSEQ multiplex PCR; the TCRdb copy retains only in-frame clones and omits some. The sample includes about 240,000 clones, 85% to 90% of them seen just once. Participants were aged roughly 18 to 90 years from 24 US areas. Clinical histories supplied by participants themselves formed the basis of cohort assignment. The chain is built from TRBV29-1 and TRBJ2-7; 7 bases map to TRBD1. The clonotype originates from a man in his forties who had recovered from COVID-19. Sequencing used PBMCs or T cells enriched from blood (not recorded which). Here the CDR3 DNA reads TGCAGCGGGCTTGGGACAGCCTCCTCCTACGAGCAGTACTTC. It yields the protein CSGLGTASSYEQYF.